This is a list of T cell receptor beta chains from one sample in a study of T-cell reconstitution after alpha-beta-depleted transplantation in children. Via MiXCR, TCRdb re-called the PCR reads, giving one row per CDR3 protein. Seen here are around 250,000 distinct CDR3 sequences, 9.9% observed once, and the top ten hold 9.5% to 13%. This sample comprised PBMCs from the stem cell graft donor, obtained from the stem cell graft. The receptor set was obtained from a human donor who donated a stem cell graft to a child with SCID. The CDR3 runs from the conserved cysteine through the conserved F or W. A D gene is named only where the DNA matches it firmly. A clone size is listed for some rows: how often the clone was seen (once, few, many), or a class if it is expanded.

CASSRTGVDHTGELFF,TGTGCCAGCAGCCGGACAGGGGTTGATCACACCGGGGAGCTGTTTTTT,TRBV3-1,few,TRBD1,TRBJ2-2
CASSFPGTGGQETQYF,TGTGCCAGCAGCTTCCCCGGGACAGGGGGCCAAGAGACCCAGTACTTC,TRBV11-1,few,TRBD1,TRBJ2-5
CSATDVVGPNSPLHF,TGCAGTGCAACCGACGTTGTAGGCCCTAATTCACCCCTCCACTTT,TRBV20-1,few,-,TRBJ1-6
CASSSLTGPPYNEQFF,TGTGCCAGCAGCTCCCTGACAGGGCCCCCCTACAATGAGCAGTTCTTC,TRBV7-9,-,TRBD1,TRBJ2-1
CASSTGTSTEAFF,TGTGCCAGCAGCACTGGGACCTCGACTGAAGCTTTCTTT,TRBV12-3/TRBV12-4,medium-sized,-,TRBJ1-1
CASSLTGQSF,TGTGCCAGCAGCTTAACCGGACAGTCGTTC,TRBV11-2,-,-,TRBJ2-7
CASSYLGDEQFF,TGTGCCAGCAGTTACTTGGGGGACGAGCAGTTCTTC,TRBV6-5,many,-,TRBJ2-1
CASSQVGSSGAEQYF,TGTGCCAGCAGCCAAGTTGGTTCTAGCGGGGCCGAGCAGTACTTC,TRBV3-1,-,TRBD2,TRBJ2-7
CSAADRGSSYEQYF,TGCAGTGCCGCAGACAGGGGTTCATCCTACGAGCAGTACTTC,TRBV20-1,few,TRBD1,TRBJ2-7
CSARDQSGGGNEQFF,TGCAGTGCTAGAGATCAGTCGGGGGGAGGCAATGAGCAGTTCTTC,TRBV20-1,few,TRBD2,TRBJ2-1